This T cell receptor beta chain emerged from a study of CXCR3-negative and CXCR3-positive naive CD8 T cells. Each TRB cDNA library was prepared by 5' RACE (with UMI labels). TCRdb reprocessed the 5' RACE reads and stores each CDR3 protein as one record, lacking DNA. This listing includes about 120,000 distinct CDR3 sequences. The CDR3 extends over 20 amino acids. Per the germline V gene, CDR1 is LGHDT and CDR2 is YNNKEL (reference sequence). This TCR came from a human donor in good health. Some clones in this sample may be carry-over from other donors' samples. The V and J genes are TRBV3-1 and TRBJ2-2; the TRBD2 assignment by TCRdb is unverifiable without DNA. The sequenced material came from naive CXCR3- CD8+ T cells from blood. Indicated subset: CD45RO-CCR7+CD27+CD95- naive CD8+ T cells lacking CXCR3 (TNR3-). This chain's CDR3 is CASSQDISRVTTQNTGELFF. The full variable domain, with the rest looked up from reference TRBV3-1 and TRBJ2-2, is DTAVSQTPKYLVTQMGNDKSIKCEQNLGHDTMYWYKQDSKKFLKIMFSYNNKELIINETVPNRFSPKSPDKAHLNLHINSLELGDSAVYFCASSQDISRVTTQNTGELFFGEGSRLTVL.